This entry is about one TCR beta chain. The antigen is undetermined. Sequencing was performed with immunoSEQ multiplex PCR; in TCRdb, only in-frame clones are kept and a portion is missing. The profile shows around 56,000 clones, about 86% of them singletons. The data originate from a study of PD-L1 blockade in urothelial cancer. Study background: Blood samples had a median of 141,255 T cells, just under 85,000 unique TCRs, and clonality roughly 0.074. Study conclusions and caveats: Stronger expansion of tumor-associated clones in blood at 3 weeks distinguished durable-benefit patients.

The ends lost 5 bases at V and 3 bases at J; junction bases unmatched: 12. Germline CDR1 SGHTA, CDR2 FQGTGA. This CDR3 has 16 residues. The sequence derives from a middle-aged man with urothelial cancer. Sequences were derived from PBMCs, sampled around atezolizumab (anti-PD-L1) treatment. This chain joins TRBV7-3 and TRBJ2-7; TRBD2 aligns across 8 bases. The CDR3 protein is CASSPPGERECYEQYF. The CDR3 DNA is TGTGCCAGCAGCCCCCCCGGGGAGCGGGAGTGCTACGAGCAGTACTTC.